The source of this TCR beta chain is a study of T cell responses to AZD1222 COVID-19 vaccine. Study-level results: Donors skewed white British and female; clonal diversity was possibly underestimated.

To note about this clone: Its antigen is not known.

Sequencing was performed with immunoSEQ multiplex PCR; in TCRdb, only in-frame clones are kept and a portion is missing. Among about 140,000 clones listed, roughly 90% were seen once. In germline, CDR1 is SNHLY, CDR2 FYNNEI. The CDR3 has 11 residues. Trimming removed 3 bases from V and 8 bases from J; junction bases left unmatched: 0. V usage is TRBV2 and J usage is TRBJ1-1; the match to TRBD1 covers 7 bases. Sequenced material: peripheral blood, taken on day 0 of AZD1222 vaccination. This receptor was identified in an adult in good health. The CDR3 DNA is TGTGCCAGCAGTGAGACAGGGGAAGCTTTCTTT. Its translation: CASSETGEAFF.